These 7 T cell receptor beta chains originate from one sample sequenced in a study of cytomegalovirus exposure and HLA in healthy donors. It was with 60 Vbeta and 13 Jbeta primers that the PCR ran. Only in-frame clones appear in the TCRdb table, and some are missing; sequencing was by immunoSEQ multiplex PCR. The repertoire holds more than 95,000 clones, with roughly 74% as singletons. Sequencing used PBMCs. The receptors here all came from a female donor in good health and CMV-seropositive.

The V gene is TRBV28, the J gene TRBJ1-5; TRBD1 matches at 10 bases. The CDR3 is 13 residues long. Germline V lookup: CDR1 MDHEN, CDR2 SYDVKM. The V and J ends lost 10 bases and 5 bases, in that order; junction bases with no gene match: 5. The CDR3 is CATQDRGDQPQHF. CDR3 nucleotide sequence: TGTGCCACCCAGGACAGGGGGGATCAGCCCCAGCATTTT.

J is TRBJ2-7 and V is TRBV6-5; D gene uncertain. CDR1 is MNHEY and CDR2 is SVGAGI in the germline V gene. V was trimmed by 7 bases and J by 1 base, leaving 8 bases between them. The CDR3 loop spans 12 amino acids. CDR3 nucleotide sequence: TGTGCCAGCAAGTCGGTATCCTACGAGCAGTACTTC. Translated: CASKSVSYEQYF.

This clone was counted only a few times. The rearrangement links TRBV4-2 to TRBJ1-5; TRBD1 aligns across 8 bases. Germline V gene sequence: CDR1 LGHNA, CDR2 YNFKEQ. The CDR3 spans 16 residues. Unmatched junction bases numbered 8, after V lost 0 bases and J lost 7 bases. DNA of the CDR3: TGTGCCAGCAGCCAAGAACCAACAGGGGGTGGCCAGCCCCAGCATTTT. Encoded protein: CASSQEPTGGGQPQHF.

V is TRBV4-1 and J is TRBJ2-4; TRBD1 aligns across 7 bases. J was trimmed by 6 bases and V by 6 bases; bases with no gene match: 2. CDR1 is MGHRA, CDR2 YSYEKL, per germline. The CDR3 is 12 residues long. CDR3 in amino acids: CASSPGGNIQYF. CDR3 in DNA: TGCGCCAGCAGTCCAGGGGGAAACATTCAGTACTTC.

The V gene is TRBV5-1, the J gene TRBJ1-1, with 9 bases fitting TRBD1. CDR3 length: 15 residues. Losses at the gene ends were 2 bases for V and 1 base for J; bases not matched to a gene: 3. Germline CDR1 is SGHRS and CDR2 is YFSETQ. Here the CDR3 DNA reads TGCGCCAGCAGCTTTAACAGGGGGCGGAACACTGAAGCTTTCTTT. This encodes CASSFNRGRNTEAFF.

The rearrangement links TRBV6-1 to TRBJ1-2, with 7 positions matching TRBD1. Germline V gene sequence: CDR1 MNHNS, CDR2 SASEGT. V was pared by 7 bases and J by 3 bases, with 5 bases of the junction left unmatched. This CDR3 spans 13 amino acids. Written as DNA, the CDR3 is TGTGCCAGCACCCTGGACAGGTACTATGGCTACACCTTC. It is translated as CASTLDRYYGYTF.

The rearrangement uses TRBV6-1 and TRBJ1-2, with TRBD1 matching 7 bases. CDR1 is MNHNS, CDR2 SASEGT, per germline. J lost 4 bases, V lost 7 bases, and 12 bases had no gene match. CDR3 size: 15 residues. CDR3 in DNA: TGTGCCAGCATTCCGACAGGGCTCCCTTCCTATGGCTACACCTTC. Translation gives CASIPTGLPSYGYTF.